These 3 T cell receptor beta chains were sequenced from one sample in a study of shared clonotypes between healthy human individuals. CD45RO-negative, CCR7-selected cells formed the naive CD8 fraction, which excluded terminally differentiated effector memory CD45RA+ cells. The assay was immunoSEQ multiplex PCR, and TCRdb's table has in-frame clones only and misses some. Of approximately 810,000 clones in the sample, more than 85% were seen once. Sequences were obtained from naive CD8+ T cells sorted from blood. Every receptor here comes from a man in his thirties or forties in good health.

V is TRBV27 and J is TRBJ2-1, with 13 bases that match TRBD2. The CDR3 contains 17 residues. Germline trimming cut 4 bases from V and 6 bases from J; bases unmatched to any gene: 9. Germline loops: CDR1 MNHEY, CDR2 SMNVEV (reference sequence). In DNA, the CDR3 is TGTGCCAGCAGTTACCCACGACTAGCGGGAGGACTCAATGAGCAGTTCTTC. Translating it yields CASSYPRLAGGLNEQFF.

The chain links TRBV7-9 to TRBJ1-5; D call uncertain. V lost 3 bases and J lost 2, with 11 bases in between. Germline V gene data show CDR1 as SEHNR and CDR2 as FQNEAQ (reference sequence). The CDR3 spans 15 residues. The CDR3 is CASSFGGTGNQPQHF. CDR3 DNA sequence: TGTGCCAGCAGCTTCGGAGGTACCGGCAATCAGCCCCAGCATTTT.

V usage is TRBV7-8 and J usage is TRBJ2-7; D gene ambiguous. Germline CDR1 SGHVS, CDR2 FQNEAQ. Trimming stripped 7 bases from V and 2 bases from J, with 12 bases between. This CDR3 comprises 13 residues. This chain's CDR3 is CASTPGVTYEQYF. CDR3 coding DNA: TGTGCCAGCACCCCTGGGGTTACCTACGAGCAGTACTTC.